The 7 T cell receptor beta chains below come from one sample, sequenced in a study of cytomegalovirus exposure and HLA in healthy donors. Some clones are missing from TCRdb's copy, which holds only in-frame ones; the method was immunoSEQ multiplex PCR. This sample has about 200,000 clones, with approximately 87% found just once. The specimen was PBMCs. The receptors were sampled from a woman in her late teens or twenties in good health and CMV-seronegative.

The V and J genes are TRBV2 and TRBJ1-1; D gene ambiguous. This CDR3 contains 13 residues. Trimming removed 4 bases from V and 11 bases from J, with 17 bases in between. The germline V gene encodes CDR1 SNHLY and CDR2 FYNNEI. CDR3 nucleotides: TGTGCCAGCAGTGGAGAGTTTGGAGGGTTGGCTTTCTTT. Protein product: CASSGEFGGLAFF.

The chain recombines TRBV7-2 with TRBJ2-7; the D is unclear. V dropped 2 bases and J dropped 1 base, with 12 bases sitting between them. This CDR3 has 15 residues. Looked up from germline, CDR1 is SGHTA and CDR2 is FQGNSA. The CDR3 loop is CASSLTPAPSYEQYF. DNA of the CDR3: TGTGCCAGCAGCTTAACGCCCGCTCCTTCCTACGAGCAGTACTTC.

The chain is built from TRBV28 and TRBJ2-7, with D possibly being TRBD1 (6 bases). Trimming took 5 bases from V and 7 from J, leaving 18 bases between them. The CDR3 covers 14 residues. Germline loops: CDR1 MDHEN, CDR2 SYDVKM. CDR3 coding DNA: TGTGCCAGCAGTGACCGGGACACCCGTTCGGAGCAGTACTTC. This encodes CASSDRDTRSEQYF.

J is TRBJ2-3 and V is TRBV7-6; 8 bases fit TRBD2. V lost 4 bases, J lost 0 bases, and 3 bases stayed unmatched. The CDR3 loop spans 15 amino acids. The germline CDR1 and CDR2 sequences are SGHVS and FNYEAQ. The DNA for the CDR3 is TGTGCCAGCAGCTCCAGCGGGGGTAGCACAGATACGCAGTATTTT. Translation: CASSSSGGSTDTQYF.

This clone was seen a single time. The V gene is TRBV11-2, the J gene TRBJ2-7; 7 bases fit TRBD1. Germline V CDR1 and CDR2: SGHAT, FQNNGV. This CDR3 is 15 amino acids long. J lost 0 bases, V lost 5 bases, and 7 bases had no gene match. This CDR3 is CASSATGEGSYEQYF. CDR3 coding DNA: TGTGCCAGCAGCGCCACAGGGGAAGGCTCCTACGAGCAGTACTTC. Full variable domain (remainder filled in from reference TRBV11-2 and TRBJ2-7): EAGVAQSPRYKIIEKRQSVAFWCNPISGHATLYWYQQILGQGPKLLIQFQNNGVVDDSQLPKDRFSAERLKGVDSTLKIQPAKLEDSAVYLCASSATGEGSYEQYFGPGTRLTVT.

The chain links TRBV7-9 to TRBJ2-7; 9 bases map to TRBD1. The germline V gene encodes CDR1 SEHNR and CDR2 FQNEAQ (reference sequence). V lost 5 bases, J lost 3 bases, and 5 bases stayed unmatched. The CDR3 has 14 amino acids. DNA for the CDR3: TGTGCCAGCAGCCCCAGACAGGGGGGCTACGAGCAGTACTTC. Encoded protein: CASSPRQGGYEQYF.

The CDR3 DNA sequence: TGTGCCAGCTTTGACAGCACTGGAAACACCATATATTTT. Translated, it gives CASFDSTGNTIYF. The chain has TRBV6-1 and TRBJ1-3, with D possibly TRBD1 on 5 matching bases. The V gene's germline CDR1 is MNHNS and CDR2 SASEGT. The CDR3 contains 13 residues. V was shortened by 8 bases and J by 2 bases, with 10 bases between the two germline ends.